Presented here are 8 T cell receptor beta chains from one specimen sequenced in a study of blood T cell repertoires in COVID-19. Sequencing used immunoSEQ multiplex PCR; TCRdb keeps in-frame clones, though not all of them. The sample lists some 410,000 clones; around 87% were seen once. Input material: PBMCs or T cells enriched from blood (not recorded which). The source of these receptors is a woman aged 25 to 45 with acute COVID-19.

Remarks on this clone: Other DNA sequences in the sample encode the same CDR3. V is TRBV9 and J is TRBJ2-3; 9 nucleotides line up with TRBD2. After removal of 0 bases from V and 1 base from J, the junction contained 3 bases not matched to a gene. CDR1 and CDR2 (germline): SGDLS, YYNGEE. The CDR3 loop spans 16 amino acids. The DNA of the CDR3 is TGTGCCAGCAGCGTAGCAGCGGGGGGACGCACAGATACGCAGTATTTT. It encodes CASSVAAGGRTDTQYF.

The chain employs TRBV5-1 and TRBJ1-6; 10 bases agree with TRBD1. The CDR3 length is 15 residues. The trim removed 3 bases at V and 10 bases at J, leaving 7 bases unmatched. From germline, CDR1 is SGHRS and CDR2 YFSETQ. The CDR3 region is CASSSSTGGWSPLHF. For the CDR3, the DNA is TGCGCCAGCAGCTCGTCGACAGGGGGCTGGTCACCCCTCCACTTT.

The rearrangement joins TRBV28 to TRBJ1-1; D might be TRBD1 (6 bases). This CDR3 region has 14 residues. V lost 10 bases to trimming and J lost 0 bases, with 15 bases between them. Germline CDR1 reads MDHEN; CDR2 reads SYDVKM. The CDR3 region has the DNA TGTGCCACGAACAGGGTAGGGATGAACACTGAAGCTTTCTTT. It encodes CATNRVGMNTEAFF.

Remarks on this clone: This specimen includes other DNA sequences encoding the same CDR3. The chain recombines TRBV2 with TRBJ2-3, with 9 bases identical to TRBD1. The CDR3 has 14 residues. J was trimmed by 1 base and V by 6 bases; bases with no gene match: 2. Germline-derived CDR1 and CDR2 are SNHLY and FYNNEI. The CDR3 reads CASRRQGGTDTQYF. CDR3 DNA sequence: TGTGCCAGCAGGAGACAGGGGGGCACAGATACGCAGTATTTT.

The V and J genes are TRBV19 and TRBJ1-6; unclear D gene. Germline CDR1 is LNHDA and CDR2 is SQIVND (reference sequence). This CDR3 has 15 residues. V gave up 3 bases and J gave up 2 bases, with 8 bases separating them. As DNA, the CDR3 is TGTGCCAGTAGTATCGGAGGGACCTATAATTCACCCCTCCACTTT. It specifies CASSIGGTYNSPLHF.

This chain links TRBV10-3 with TRBJ1-4, with 8 bases lining up with TRBD1. V lost 6 bases, J lost 5 bases, and 5 bases stayed unmatched. There are 14 residues in the CDR3. CDR1 is ENHRY, CDR2 SYGVKD, per germline. CDR3 amino acids: CAISRTGTNEKLFF. CDR3 DNA: TGTGCCATCAGCCGGACAGGGACGAATGAAAAACTGTTTTTT.

V and J are TRBV7-8 and TRBJ1-1; D possibly corresponds to TRBD1 (6 bases). Germline-derived CDR1 and CDR2 are SGHVS and FQNEAQ. CDR3 length: 18 amino acids. V was trimmed by 1 base and J by 0 bases, leaving 18 bases between them. The CDR3 sequence is CASSLGAATGPMNTEAFF. The CDR3 DNA is TGTGCCAGCAGCTTAGGAGCGGCGACAGGACCCATGAACACTGAAGCTTTCTTT.

The CDR3 DNA follows: TGTGCCAGCAGTGAAGTACCGGGGATGGCGCAGCCCCAGCATTTT. Translating gives CASSEVPGMAQPQHF. V and J are TRBV2 and TRBJ1-5; D is unresolved. This CDR3 has 15 residues. The germline gives CDR1 SNHLY, CDR2 FYNNEI. The V gene lost 1 base and the J gene lost 7 bases, with 14 bases spanning the gap.